This T cell receptor beta chain was identified in a study of blood T cell repertoires in COVID-19. Turning to the study itself: Sites across the United States, Italy and Spain contributed samples from acute and convalescent COVID-19. Nucleic acid was either cDNA or gDNA, and it came from T cells, B-cell-depleted T cells, or PBMCs.

Per the study methods: By means of reference gene primer amplification, nucleated cell counts were estimated. This table comes from immunoSEQ multiplex PCR, and its TCRdb copy is limited to in-frame clones, with some not included. V and J calls and clone size are as listed in that table; D and trimming were resolved from the DNA. Of roughly 180,000 clones listed, 60% to 80% are singletons. The CDR3 is 18 amino acids. The germline V gene has CDR1 LGHNA and CDR2 YSLEER. Trimming cost V 1 base and J 3 bases; bases outside gene matches: 13. The sequence came from a man aged 60 to 69 with active or convalescent COVID-19. The genes are TRBV4-3 and TRBJ2-3; TRBD2 matches at 7 bases. Sequencing input: peripheral blood. The CDR3 is CASSQAGGGPIGTDTQYF. The DNA for the CDR3 is TGCGCCAGCAGCCAAGCTGGCGGGGGACCTATTGGGACAGATACGCAGTATTTT.